These 19 T cell receptor beta chains were all obtained from the same sample, sequenced in a study of CD8 T cells in Susac syndrome. Reverse transcription of about 0.45 to 1 ug RNA used random hexamers. TCRdb re-called the immunoSEQ multiplex PCR reads through MiXCR, storing one row per CDR3 protein. The repertoire consists of 150,000 or so distinct CDR3 sequences, with roughly 93% occurring once and the leading ten covering approximately 0.14%. Sequenced input: CD4+ T cells from PBMCs. Receptor source: a human donor in good health.

The V and J genes are TRBV7-9 and TRBJ1-2; D is uncertain. Germline V lookup: CDR1 SEHNR, CDR2 FQNEAQ (reference sequence). Trimming removed 5 bases at V and 3 bases at J, with 7 bases between. The CDR3 has 12 amino acids. CDR3 sequence: CASSGSYYGYTF. CDR3 nucleotides: TGTGCCAGCAGCGGGTCGTACTATGGCTACACCTTC.

The chain employs TRBV10-2 and TRBJ1-5; D unresolved. Trimming stripped 3 bases from V and 4 bases from J, with 10 bases between. The CDR3 length is 14 residues. Germline values: CDR1 WSHSY, CDR2 SAAADI. CDR3 sequence reads: CASSESGGNQPQHF. CDR3 sequence (DNA): TGCGCCAGCAGTGAATCCGGAGGGAATCAGCCCCAGCATTTT.

The chain links TRBV19 to TRBJ2-5; D may be TRBD2 (6 bases). Trimming stripped 1 base from V and 7 bases from J, with 16 bases between. Germline V gene lookup returns CDR1 LNHDA and CDR2 SQIVND (reference sequence). The CDR3 is made up of 15 amino acids. As DNA, the CDR3 is TGTGCCAGTAGTATAGGGACAACGAAGGGAGGGACCCAGTACTTC. Translated, it gives CASSIGTTKGGTQYF.

The chain recombines TRBV25-1 with TRBJ2-3; D remains unclear. Between the trimmed V and J ends, which lost 3 bases and 4 bases, there was a span of 14 bases. CDR3 size: 15 residues. CDR1 is MGHDK and CDR2 is SYGVNS in the germline V gene. DNA of the CDR3: TGTGCCAGCAGTGACTCCCGACGAGGCGCAGATACGCAGTATTTT. Translation gives CASSDSRRGADTQYF.

This clonotype was seen once. This chain uses TRBV29-1 with TRBJ2-7, with a tentative D call TRBD2 (5 bases). V lost 4 bases and J lost 5, with 15 bases in between. CDR1 is SQVTM and CDR2 is ANQGSEA in the germline V gene. This CDR3 contains 13 residues. The CDR3 loop reads CSVGTSSPNEQYF. As DNA, the CDR3 is TGCAGCGTTGGGACTTCCTCCCCTAACGAGCAGTACTTC.

J is TRBJ1-2 and V is TRBV29-1; a possible D gene is TRBD1 (6 bases). The CDR3 is 12 amino acids. V gave up 2 bases and J gave up 8 bases, with 12 bases separating them. Germline V lookup: CDR1 SQVTM, CDR2 ANQGSEA. The CDR3 DNA is TGCAGCGTTGAACAGGGGATAGGCGGCTACACCTTC. Protein: CSVEQGIGGYTF.

This rearrangement joins TRBV7-3 to TRBJ2-2, with 8 bases lining up with TRBD2. The CDR3 has 16 amino acids. Looked up from germline, CDR1 is SGHTA and CDR2 is FQGTGA. V gave up 2 bases and J gave up 2 bases; unmatched junction bases: 4. CDR3 in DNA: TGTGCCAGCAGCTTACAAAGCGGGGGCAACACCGGGGAGCTGTTTTTT. Its translation: CASSLQSGGNTGELFF.

The rearrangement links TRBV3-1 to TRBJ1-2; D remains unclear. The CDR3 is made up of 12 amino acids. From germline, CDR1 is LGHDT and CDR2 YNNKEL (reference sequence). The V gene lost 1 base and the J gene lost 7 bases, with 7 bases spanning the gap. CDR3 DNA: TGTGCCAGCAGCCAAGTTGGGGTTGGCTACACCTTC. It encodes CASSQVGVGYTF.

The rearrangement uses TRBV20-1 and TRBJ2-7; D remains ambiguous. The CDR3 is 12 residues long. Germline loops: CDR1 DFQATT, CDR2 SNEGSKA (reference sequence). Trimming left V 1 base short and J 3 bases short, with 7 bases between. The CDR3 coding sequence is TGCAGTGCTAGAGTGGGCGACTACGAGCAGTACTTC. Its protein product is CSARVGDYEQYF.

This rearrangement joins TRBV9 to TRBJ2-5; weak D call: TRBD1 (6 bases). The ends were cut back, 6 bases at V and 2 bases at J, with 17 bases in the middle. Germline V lookup: CDR1 SGDLS, CDR2 YYNGEE. There are 15 residues in the CDR3. CDR3 loop: CASTLRVGQQETQYF. The CDR3 bases are TGTGCCAGCACCCTCCGAGTCGGACAGCAAGAGACCCAGTACTTC.

The rearrangement links TRBV5-6 to TRBJ2-5; tentatively, D is TRBD1 or TRBD2 (6 bases each). V was pared by 4 bases and J by 5 bases, with 15 bases between. The CDR3 consists of 14 residues. Per germline, CDR1 SGHDT and CDR2 YYEEEE. CDR3 bases: TGTGCCAGCAGCCTGAGGGGGGTCGGGGAGACCCAGTACTTC. As protein: CASSLRGVGETQYF.

This chain links TRBV2 with TRBJ2-1; D is ambiguous. CDR3 length: 12 amino acids. The V gene's germline CDR1 is SNHLY and CDR2 FYNNEI. V lost 6 bases and J 9 bases, leaving 12 bases between the germline ends. CDR3 DNA sequence: TGTGCCAGCAGGGTAGATTCAGGTGAGCAGTTCTTC. Translating it yields CASRVDSGEQFF.

The genes are TRBV13 and TRBJ1-6, with 7 bases that match TRBD1. The V segment lost 4 bases and the J segment 9 bases; nucleotides outside the gene matches: 6. Germline lookup yields CDR1 PRHDT and CDR2 FYEKMQ (reference sequence). The CDR3 is made up of 14 amino acids. In DNA form, the CDR3 reads TGTGCCAGCAGCTCTGAAGGGACAGTTTCACCCCTCCACTTT. Protein: CASSSEGTVSPLHF.

This clonotype was observed once. The genes are TRBV29-1 and TRBJ1-4; TRBD1 aligns across 8 bases. Germline CDR1 and CDR2: SQVTM and ANQGSEA. This CDR3 spans 13 amino acids. Germline trimming cut 6 bases from V and 7 bases from J; bases unmatched to any gene: 7. Here the CDR3 reads CSVMTGVAEKLFF. In DNA form, the CDR3 reads TGCAGCGTCATGACAGGGGTGGCTGAAAAACTGTTTTTT. Full variable domain (missing parts from reference TRBV29-1 and TRBJ1-4): SAVISQKPSRDICQRGTSLTIQCQVDSQVTMMFWYRQQPGQSLTLIATANQGSEATYESGFVIDKFPISRPNLTFSTLTVSNMSPEDSSIYLCSVMTGVAEKLFFGSGTQLSVL.

This clonotype came up a few times. This chain connects TRBV3-1 to TRBJ1-2, with a tentative D call TRBD1 (5 bases). The V gene's germline CDR1 is LGHDT and CDR2 YNNKEL (reference sequence). The CDR3 sequence is 18 residues long. Trimming stripped 2 bases from V and 4 bases from J, with 23 bases between. The CDR3 loop is CASSQRRHWGREGYGYTF. CDR3 in DNA: TGTGCCAGCAGCCAACGCCGCCATTGGGGCCGAGAGGGCTATGGCTACACCTTC.

This clonotype was seen once. The chain combines TRBV20-1 with TRBJ1-4; TRBD1 is a possible D gene (5 bases). Germline V gives CDR1 DFQATT, CDR2 SNEGSKA (reference sequence). The CDR3 length is 14 residues. V was shortened by 0 bases and J by 8 bases, with 13 bases between the two germline ends. The chain's CDR3 is CSARDAQGREKLFF. The CDR3 DNA is TGCAGTGCTAGAGATGCCCAGGGCAGGGAAAAACTGTTTTTT.

The chain joins TRBV2 to TRBJ1-1; a possible D gene is TRBD1 (5 bases). Trimming removed 2 bases from V and 5 bases from J, with 12 bases in between. The CDR3 has 14 residues. Germline CDR1 and CDR2: SNHLY and FYNNEI. The CDR3 DNA reads TGTGCCAGCAGTGAACTCAGGGTGGGGACTGAAGCTTTCTTT. Translation gives CASSELRVGTEAFF.

The genes are TRBV13 and TRBJ2-3; 9 bases match TRBD1. The CDR3 totals 13 residues. The trim removed 6 bases at V and 5 bases at J, leaving 3 bases unmatched. CDR1 is PRHDT and CDR2 is FYEKMQ in the germline V gene (reference sequence). The CDR3 nucleotides are TGTGCCAGCAGTCCGGGACAGGGAGATACGCAGTATTTT. Encoded protein: CASSPGQGDTQYF.

The chain has TRBV27 and TRBJ2-1; 14 bases are shared with TRBD2. Germline V lookup: CDR1 MNHEY, CDR2 SMNVEV (reference sequence). The CDR3 sequence is 19 residues long. With 6 bases clipped from V and 4 bases from J, the junction kept 14 bases outside the gene matches. The CDR3 DNA sequence: TGTGCCAGCAGACCCTCAGGACTAGCGGGGGGTGAGGGATACAATGAGCAGTTCTTC. It translates to CASRPSGLAGGEGYNEQFF.